The sample holds many counts of the clone carrying this T cell receptor (beta chain). Unique molecular identifiers were incorporated into the prepared TCRbeta library. MiXCR, run by TCRdb on the PCR reads, gives a single entry per CDR3 protein. The repertoire holds roughly 200,000 distinct CDR3 sequences, approximately 6.9% seen once, with 5.5% in the top ten. The data were taken from a study of T-cell reconstitution after alpha-beta-depleted transplantation in children. This TCR was recovered from a boy aged 2-15 years with acute lymphoblastic leukemia, due to receive a stem cell transplant. The material was PBMCs, obtained before TCRalphabeta/CD19-depleted stem cell transplant.

The CDR3 DNA is TGTGCCAGCAGGGTATCAGGGCTTTCAGATAATTCACCCCTCCACTTT. It translates to CASRVSGLSDNSPLHF. The rearrangement joins TRBV12-3 or TRBV12-4 to TRBJ1-6, with a tentative D call TRBD1 (5 bases). The CDR3 runs 16 residues. Trimming pared 6 bases from V and 5 bases from J, leaving 17 bases between.